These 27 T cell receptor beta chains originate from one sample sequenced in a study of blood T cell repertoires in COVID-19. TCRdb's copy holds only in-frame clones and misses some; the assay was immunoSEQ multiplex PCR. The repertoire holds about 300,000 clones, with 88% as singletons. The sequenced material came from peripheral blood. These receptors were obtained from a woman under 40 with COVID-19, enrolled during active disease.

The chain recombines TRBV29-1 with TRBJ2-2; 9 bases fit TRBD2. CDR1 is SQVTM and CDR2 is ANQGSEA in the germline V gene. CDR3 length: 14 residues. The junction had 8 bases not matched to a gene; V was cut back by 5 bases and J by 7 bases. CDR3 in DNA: TGCAGCGTTTCCGGGACTAGCCTCTACGGGGAGCTGTTTTTT. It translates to CSVSGTSLYGELFF.

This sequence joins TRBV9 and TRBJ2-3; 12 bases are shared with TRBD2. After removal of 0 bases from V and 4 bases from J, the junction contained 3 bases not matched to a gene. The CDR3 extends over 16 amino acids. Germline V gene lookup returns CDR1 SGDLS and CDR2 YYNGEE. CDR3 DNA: TGTGCCAGCAGCGTAGGGTCTAGCGGGGGGGCAGATACGCAGTATTTT. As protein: CASSVGSSGGADTQYF. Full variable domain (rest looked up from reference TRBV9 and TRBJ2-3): DSGVTQTPKHLITATGQRVTLRCSPRSGDLSVYWYQQSLDQGLQFLIQYYNGEERAKGNILERFSAQQFPDLHSELNLSSLELGDSALYFCASSVGSSGGADTQYFGPGTRLTVL.

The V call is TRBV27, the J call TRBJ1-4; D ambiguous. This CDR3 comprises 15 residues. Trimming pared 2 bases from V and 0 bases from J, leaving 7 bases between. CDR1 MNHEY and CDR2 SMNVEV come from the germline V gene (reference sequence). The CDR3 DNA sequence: TGTGCCAGCAGTTTACGGTCTCCAACTAATGAAAAACTGTTTTTT. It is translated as CASSLRSPTNEKLFF.

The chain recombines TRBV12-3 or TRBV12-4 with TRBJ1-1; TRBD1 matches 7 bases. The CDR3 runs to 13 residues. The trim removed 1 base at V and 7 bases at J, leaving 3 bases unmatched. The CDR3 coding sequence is TGTGCCAGCAGTTTAGAACAGGGGAGTGAAGCTTTCTTT. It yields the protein CASSLEQGSEAFF.

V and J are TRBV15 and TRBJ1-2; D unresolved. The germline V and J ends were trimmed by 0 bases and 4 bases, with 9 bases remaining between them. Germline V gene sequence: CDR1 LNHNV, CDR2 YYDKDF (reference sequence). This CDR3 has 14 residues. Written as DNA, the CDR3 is TGTGCCACCAGCAGAGATTATACGGTCTATGGCTACACCTTC. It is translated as CATSRDYTVYGYTF.

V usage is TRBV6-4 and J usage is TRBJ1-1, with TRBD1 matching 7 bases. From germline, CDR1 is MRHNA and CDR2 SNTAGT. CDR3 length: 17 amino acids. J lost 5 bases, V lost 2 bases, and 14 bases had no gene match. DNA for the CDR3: TGTGCCAGCAGTGACCGAAAAACTCCAAAGACAGGGACTGAAGCTTTCTTT. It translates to CASSDRKTPKTGTEAFF.

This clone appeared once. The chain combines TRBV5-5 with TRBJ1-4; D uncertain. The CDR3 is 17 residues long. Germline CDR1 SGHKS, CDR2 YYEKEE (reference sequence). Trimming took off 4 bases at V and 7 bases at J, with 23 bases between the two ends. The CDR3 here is CASSPLLSLGVGEKLFF. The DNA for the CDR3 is TGTGCCAGCAGCCCACTCCTTTCTCTCGGGGTGGGTGAAAAACTGTTTTTT.

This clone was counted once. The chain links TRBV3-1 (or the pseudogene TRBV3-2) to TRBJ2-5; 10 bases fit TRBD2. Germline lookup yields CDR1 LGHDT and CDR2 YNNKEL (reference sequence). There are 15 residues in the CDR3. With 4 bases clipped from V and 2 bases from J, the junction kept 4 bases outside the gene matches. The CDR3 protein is CASSPGTSVQETQYF. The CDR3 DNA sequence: TGTGCCAGCAGCCCCGGGACTAGCGTTCAAGAGACCCAGTACTTC.

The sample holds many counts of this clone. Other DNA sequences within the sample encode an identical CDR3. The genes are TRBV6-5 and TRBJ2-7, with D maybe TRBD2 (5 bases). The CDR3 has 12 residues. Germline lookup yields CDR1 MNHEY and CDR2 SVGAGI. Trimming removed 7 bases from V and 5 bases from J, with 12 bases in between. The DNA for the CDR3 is TGTGCCAGCATCTGGACGGAGGACGAGCAGTACGTC. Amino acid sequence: CASIWTEDEQYV.

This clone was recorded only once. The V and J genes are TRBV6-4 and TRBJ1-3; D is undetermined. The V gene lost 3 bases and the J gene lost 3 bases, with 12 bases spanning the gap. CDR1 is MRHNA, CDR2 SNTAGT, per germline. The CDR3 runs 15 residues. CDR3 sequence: CASSERNSRGNTIYF. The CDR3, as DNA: TGTGCCAGCAGTGAGAGAAACAGCCGTGGAAACACCATATATTTT.

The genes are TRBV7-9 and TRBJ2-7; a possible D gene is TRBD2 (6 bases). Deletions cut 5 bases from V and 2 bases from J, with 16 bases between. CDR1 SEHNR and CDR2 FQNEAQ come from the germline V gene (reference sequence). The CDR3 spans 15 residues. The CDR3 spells CASSLREARAYEQYF. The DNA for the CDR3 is TGTGCCAGCAGCCTCAGGGAGGCTCGGGCCTACGAGCAGTACTTC.

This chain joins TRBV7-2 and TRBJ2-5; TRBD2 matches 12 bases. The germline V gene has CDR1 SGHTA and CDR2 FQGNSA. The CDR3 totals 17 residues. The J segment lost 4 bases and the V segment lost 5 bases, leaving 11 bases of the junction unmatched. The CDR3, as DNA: TGTGCCAGCAGCCCAGCCGGCCTAGCGGGGGGGCGAGAGACCCAGTACTTC. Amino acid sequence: CASSPAGLAGGRETQYF.

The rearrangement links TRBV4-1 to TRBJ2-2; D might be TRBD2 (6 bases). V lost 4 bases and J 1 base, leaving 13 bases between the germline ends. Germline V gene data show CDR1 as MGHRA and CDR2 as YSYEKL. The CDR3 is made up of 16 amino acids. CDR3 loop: CASSPPGRRNTGELFF. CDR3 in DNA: TGCGCCAGCAGCCCCCCTGGGAGGAGGAACACCGGGGAGCTGTTTTTT.

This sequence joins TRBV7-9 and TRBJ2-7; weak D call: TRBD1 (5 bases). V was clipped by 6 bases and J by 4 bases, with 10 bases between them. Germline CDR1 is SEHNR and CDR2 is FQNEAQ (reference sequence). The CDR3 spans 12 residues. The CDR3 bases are TGTGCCAGCAGACTCGACAGTTACGAGCAGTACTTC. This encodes CASRLDSYEQYF.

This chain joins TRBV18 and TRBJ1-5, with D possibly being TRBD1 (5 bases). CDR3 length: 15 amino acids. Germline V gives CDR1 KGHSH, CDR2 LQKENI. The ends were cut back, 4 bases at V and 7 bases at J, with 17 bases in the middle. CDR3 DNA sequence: TGTGCCAGCTCACTAGCGGACGGGGGGGAACAGCCCCAGCATTTT. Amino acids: CASSLADGGEQPQHF.

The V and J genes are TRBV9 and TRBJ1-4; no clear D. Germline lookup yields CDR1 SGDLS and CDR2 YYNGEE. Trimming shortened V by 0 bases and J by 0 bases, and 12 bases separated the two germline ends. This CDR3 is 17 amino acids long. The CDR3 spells CASSVGLGYATNEKLFF. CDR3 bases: TGTGCCAGCAGCGTAGGGCTGGGCTATGCAACTAATGAAAAACTGTTTTTT.

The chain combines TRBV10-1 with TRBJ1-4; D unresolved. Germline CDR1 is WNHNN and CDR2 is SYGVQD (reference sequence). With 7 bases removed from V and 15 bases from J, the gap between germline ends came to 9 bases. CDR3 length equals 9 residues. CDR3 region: CASKLTLFF. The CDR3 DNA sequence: TGCGCCAGCAAACTAACGTTGTTTTTT.

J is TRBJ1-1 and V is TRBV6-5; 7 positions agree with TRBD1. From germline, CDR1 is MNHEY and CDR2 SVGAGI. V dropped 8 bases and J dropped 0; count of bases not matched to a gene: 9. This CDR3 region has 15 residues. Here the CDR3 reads CASADRVRLNTEAFF. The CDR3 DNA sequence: TGTGCCAGCGCCGACAGGGTGCGTCTGAACACTGAAGCTTTCTTT.

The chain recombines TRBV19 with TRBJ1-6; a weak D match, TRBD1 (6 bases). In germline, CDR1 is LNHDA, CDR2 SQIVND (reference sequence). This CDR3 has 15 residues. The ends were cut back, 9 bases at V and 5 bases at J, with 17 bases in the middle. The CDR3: CASKLTGQNNSPLHF. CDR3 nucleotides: TGTGCCAGCAAACTCACTGGACAGAATAATTCACCCCTCCACTTT.

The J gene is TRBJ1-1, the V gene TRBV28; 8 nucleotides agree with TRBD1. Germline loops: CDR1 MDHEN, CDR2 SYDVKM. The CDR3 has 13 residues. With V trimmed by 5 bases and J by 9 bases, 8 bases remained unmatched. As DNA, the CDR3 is TGTGCCAGCAGTCCCCGGACAGGGACCAAAGCTTTCTTT. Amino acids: CASSPRTGTKAFF.

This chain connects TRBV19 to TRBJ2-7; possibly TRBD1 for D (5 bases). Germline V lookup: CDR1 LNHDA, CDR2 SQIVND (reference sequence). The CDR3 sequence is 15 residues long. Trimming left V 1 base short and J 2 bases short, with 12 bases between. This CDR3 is CASSIATGQTYEQYF. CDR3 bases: TGTGCCAGTAGTATAGCTACAGGACAAACCTACGAGCAGTACTTC.

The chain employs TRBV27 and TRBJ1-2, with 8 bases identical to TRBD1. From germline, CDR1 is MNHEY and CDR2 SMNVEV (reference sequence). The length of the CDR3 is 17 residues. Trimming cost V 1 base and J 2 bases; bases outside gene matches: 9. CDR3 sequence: CASSLFPLDRANYGYTF. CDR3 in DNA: TGTGCCAGCAGTTTATTTCCCCTGGACAGGGCCAACTATGGCTACACCTTC.

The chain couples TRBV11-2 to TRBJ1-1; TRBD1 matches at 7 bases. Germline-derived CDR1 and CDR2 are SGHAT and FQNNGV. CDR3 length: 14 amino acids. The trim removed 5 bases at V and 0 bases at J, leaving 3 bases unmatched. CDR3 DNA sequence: TGTGCCAGCAGCCCCGACAGGGTGAACACTGAAGCTTTCTTT. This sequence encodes CASSPDRVNTEAFF.

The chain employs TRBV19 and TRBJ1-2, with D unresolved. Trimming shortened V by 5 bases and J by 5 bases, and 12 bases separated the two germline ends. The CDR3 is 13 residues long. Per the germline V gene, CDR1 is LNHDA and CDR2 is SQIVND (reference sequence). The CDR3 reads CASSSSNLYGYTF. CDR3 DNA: TGTGCCAGTAGTTCCTCCAACCTATATGGCTACACCTTC.

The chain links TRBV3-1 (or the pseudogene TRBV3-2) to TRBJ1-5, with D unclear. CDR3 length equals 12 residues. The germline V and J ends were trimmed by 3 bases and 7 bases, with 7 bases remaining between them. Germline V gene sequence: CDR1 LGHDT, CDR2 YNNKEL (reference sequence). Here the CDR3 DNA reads TGTGCCAGCAGCCATTTCGGGCAGCCCCAGCATTTT. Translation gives CASSHFGQPQHF.

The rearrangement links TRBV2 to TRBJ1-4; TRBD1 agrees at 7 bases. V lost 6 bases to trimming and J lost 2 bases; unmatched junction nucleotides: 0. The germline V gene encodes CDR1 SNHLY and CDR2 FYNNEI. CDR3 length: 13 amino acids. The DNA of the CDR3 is TGTGCCAGCAGCAGGGGGACTAATGAAAAACTGTTTTTT. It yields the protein CASSRGTNEKLFF.

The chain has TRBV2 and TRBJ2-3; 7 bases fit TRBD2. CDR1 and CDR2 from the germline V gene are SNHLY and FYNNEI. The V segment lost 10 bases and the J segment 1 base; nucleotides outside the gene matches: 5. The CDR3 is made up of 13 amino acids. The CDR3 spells CATSSGGTDTQYF. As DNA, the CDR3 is TGTGCCACGTCGAGCGGGGGCACAGATACGCAGTATTTT.